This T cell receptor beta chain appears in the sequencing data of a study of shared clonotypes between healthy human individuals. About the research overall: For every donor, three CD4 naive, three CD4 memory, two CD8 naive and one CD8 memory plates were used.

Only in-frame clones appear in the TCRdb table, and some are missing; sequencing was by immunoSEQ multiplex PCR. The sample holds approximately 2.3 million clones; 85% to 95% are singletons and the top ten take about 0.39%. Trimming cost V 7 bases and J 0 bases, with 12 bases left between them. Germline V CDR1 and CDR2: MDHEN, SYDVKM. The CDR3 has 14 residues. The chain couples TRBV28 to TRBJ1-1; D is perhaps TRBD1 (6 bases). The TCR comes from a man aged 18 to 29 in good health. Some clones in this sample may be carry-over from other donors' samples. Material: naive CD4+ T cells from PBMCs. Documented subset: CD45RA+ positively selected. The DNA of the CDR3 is TGTGCCAGCAAGGGCGGACAGCTGAACACTGAAGCTTTCTTT. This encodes CASKGGQLNTEAFF.